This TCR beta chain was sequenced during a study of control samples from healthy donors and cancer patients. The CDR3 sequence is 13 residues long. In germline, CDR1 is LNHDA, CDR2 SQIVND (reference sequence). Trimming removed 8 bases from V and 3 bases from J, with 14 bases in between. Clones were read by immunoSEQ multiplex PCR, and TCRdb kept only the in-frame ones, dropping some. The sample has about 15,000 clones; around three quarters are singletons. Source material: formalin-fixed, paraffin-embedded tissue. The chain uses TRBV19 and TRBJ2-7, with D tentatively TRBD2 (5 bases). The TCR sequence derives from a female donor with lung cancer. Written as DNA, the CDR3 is TGTGCCAGTGGGTCTCGGGGTTTCTACGAGCAGTACTTC. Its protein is CASGSRGFYEQYF.